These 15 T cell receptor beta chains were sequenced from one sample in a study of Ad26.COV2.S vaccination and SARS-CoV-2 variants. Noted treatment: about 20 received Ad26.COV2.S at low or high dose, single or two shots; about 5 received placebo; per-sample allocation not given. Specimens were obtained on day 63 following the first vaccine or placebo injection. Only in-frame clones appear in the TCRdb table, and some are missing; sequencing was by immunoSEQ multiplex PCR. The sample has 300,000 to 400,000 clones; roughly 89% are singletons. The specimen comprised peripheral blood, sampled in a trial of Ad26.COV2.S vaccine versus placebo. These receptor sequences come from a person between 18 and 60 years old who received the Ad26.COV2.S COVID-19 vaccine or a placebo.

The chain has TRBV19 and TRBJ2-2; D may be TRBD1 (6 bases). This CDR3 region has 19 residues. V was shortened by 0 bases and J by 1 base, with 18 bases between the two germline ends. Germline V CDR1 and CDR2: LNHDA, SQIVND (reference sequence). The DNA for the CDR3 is TGTGCCAGTAGTATAGATCATCGTGTGGGGGCGGAGAACACCGGGGAGCTGTTTTTT. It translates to CASSIDHRVGAENTGELFF.

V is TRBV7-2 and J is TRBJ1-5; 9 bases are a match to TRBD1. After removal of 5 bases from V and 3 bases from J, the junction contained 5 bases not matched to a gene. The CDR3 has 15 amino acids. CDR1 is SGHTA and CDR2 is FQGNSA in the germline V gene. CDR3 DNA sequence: TGTGCCAGCAGCATAGGGACAGGGTACAATCAGCCCCAGCATTTT. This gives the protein CASSIGTGYNQPQHF.

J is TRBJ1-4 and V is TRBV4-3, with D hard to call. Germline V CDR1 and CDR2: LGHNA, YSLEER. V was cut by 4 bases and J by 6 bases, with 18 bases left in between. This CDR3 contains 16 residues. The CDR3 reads CASSRATGQGDEKLFF. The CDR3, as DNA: TGCGCCAGCAGCCGAGCGACGGGCCAAGGTGATGAAAAACTGTTTTTT.

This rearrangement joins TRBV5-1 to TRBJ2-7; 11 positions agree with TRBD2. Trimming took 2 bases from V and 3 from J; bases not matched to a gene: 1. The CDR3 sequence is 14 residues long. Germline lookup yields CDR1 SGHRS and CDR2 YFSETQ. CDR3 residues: CASSFTSGSYEQYF. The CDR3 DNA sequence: TGCGCCAGCAGCTTTACTAGCGGGAGCTACGAGCAGTACTTC.

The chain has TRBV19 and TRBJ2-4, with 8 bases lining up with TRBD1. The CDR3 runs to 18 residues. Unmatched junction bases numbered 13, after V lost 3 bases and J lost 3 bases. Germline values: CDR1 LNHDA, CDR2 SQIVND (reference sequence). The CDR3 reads CASSIRNRGVGVKNIQYF. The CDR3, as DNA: TGTGCCAGTAGTATTCGTAACAGGGGGGTCGGGGTCAAAAACATTCAGTACTTC.

CDR3: CASSWGSYEQYF. In DNA form, the CDR3 reads TGTGCCAGCAGCTGGGGATCCTACGAGCAGTACTTC. The chain employs TRBV5-6 and TRBJ2-7; no reliable D call. The V and J ends lost 3 bases and 1 base respectively, with 5 bases between them. The germline V gene has CDR1 SGHDT and CDR2 YYEEEE. The CDR3 is 12 amino acids.

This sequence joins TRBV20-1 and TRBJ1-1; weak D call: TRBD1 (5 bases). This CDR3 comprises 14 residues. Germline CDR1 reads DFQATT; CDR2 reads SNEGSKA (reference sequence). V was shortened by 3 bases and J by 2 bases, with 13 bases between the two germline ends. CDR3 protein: CSASHAQGNTEAFF. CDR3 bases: TGCAGTGCTAGTCACGCGCAGGGAAACACTGAAGCTTTCTTT.

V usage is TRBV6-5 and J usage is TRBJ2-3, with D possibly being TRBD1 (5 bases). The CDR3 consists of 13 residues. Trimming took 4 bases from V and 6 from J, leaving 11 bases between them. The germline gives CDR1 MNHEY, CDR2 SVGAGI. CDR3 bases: TGTGCCAGCAGTTTTCAGGGTGGCGATACGCAGTATTTT. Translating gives CASSFQGGDTQYF.

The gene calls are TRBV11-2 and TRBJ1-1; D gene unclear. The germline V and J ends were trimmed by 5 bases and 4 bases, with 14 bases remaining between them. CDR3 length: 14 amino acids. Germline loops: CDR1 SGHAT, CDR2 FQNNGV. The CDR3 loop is CASSPSGHTTEAFF. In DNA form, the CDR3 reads TGTGCCAGCAGCCCGTCGGGTCATACCACTGAAGCTTTCTTT.

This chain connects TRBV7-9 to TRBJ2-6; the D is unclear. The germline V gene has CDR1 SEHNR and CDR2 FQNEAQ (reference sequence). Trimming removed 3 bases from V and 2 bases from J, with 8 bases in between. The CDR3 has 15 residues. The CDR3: CASSLVAAGANVLTF. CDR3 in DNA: TGTGCCAGCAGCTTGGTGGCAGCTGGGGCCAACGTCCTGACTTTC.

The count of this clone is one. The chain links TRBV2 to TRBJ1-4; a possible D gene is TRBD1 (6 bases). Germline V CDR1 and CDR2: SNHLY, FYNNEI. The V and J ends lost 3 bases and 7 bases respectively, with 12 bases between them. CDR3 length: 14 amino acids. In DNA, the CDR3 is TGTGCCAGCAGTGAGGAGGGGGTTGGTGAAAAACTGTTTTTT. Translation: CASSEEGVGEKLFF.

DNA for the CDR3: TGTGCCAGCAGCCCGACGCAGGGTTTACAGGAGACCCAGTACTTC. This sequence encodes CASSPTQGLQETQYF. The rearrangement joins TRBV3-1 (or the pseudogene TRBV3-2) to TRBJ2-5; tentative D call: TRBD1 (5 bases). The CDR3 spans 15 residues. Germline lookup yields CDR1 LGHDT and CDR2 YNNKEL (reference sequence). The V and J ends lost 4 bases and 5 bases respectively, with 17 bases between them.

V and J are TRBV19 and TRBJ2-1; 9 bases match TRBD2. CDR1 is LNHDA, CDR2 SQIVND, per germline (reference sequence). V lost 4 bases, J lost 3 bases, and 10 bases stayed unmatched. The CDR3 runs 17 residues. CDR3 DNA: TGTGCCAGTAGTACTAATTTAGCGGGAGCTTTCTACAATGAGCAGTTCTTC. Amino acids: CASSTNLAGAFYNEQFF.

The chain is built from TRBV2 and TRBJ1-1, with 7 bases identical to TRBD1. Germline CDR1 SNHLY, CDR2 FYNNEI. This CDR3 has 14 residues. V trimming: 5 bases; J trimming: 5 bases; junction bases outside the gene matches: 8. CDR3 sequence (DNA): TGTGCCAGCAGTTACGAGGGGGCCCGGACTGAAGCTTTCTTT. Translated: CASSYEGARTEAFF.

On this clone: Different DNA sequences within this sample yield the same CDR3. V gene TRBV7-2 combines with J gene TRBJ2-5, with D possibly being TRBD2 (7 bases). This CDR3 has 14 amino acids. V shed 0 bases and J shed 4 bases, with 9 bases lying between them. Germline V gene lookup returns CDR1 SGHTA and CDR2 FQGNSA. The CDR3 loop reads CASSLAGGGETQYF. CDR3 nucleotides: TGTGCCAGCAGCTTAGCGGGAGGGGGAGAGACCCAGTACTTC.